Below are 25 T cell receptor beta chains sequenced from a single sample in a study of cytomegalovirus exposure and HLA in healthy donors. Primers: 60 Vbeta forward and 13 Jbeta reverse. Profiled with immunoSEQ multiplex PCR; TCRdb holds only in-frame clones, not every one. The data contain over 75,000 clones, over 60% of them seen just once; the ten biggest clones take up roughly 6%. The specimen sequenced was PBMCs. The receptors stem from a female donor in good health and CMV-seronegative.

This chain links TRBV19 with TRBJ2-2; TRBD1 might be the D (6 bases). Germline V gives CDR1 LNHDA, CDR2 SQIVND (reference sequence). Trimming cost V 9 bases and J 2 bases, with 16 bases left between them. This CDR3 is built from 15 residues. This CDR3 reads CASHAGDTNTGELFF. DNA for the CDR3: TGTGCCAGCCATGCCGGGGACACTAACACCGGGGAGCTGTTTTTT.

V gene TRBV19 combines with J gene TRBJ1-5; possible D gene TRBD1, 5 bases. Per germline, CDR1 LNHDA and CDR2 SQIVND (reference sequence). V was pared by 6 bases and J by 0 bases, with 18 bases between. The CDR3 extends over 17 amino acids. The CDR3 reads CASRPGGRSYSNQPQHF. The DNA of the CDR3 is TGTGCCAGTAGGCCGGGGGGTAGGAGTTATAGCAATCAGCCCCAGCATTTT. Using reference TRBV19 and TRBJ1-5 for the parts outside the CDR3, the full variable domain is DGGITQSPKYLFRKEGQNVTLSCEQNLNHDAMYWYRQDPGQGLRLIYYSQIVNDFQKGDIAEGYSVSREKKESFPLTVTSAQKNPTAFYLCASRPGGRSYSNQPQHFGDGTRLSIL.

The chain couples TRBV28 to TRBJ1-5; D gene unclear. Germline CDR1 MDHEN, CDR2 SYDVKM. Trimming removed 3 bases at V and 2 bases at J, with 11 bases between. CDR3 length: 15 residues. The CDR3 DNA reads TGTGCCAGCAGTTTGGGCGGGGTCGGCAATCAGCCCCAGCATTTT. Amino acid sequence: CASSLGGVGNQPQHF.

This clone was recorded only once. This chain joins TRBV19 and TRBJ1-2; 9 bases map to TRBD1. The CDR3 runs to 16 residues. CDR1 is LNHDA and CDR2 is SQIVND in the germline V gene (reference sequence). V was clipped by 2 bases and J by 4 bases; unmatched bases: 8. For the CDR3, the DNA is TGTGCCAGTAGTATATTATCCGGGACAGGGAGCTATGGCTACACCTTC. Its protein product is CASSILSGTGSYGYTF.

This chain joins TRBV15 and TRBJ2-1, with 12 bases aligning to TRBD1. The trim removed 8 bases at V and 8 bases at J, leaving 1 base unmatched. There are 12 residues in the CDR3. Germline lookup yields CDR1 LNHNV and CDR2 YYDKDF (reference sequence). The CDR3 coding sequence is TGTGCCACCGGGACAGGGGGCGATGAGCAGTTCTTC. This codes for CATGTGGDEQFF.

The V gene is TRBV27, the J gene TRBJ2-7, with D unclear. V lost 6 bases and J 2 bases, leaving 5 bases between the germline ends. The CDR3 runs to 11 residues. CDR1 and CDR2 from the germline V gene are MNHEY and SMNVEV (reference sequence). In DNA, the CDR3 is TGTGCCAGCAGGTCTACCTACGAGCAGTACTTC. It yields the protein CASRSTYEQYF.

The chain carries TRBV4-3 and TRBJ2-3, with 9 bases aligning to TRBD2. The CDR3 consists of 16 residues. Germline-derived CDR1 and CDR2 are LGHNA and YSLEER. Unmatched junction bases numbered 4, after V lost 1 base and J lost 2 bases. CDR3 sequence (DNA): TGCGCCAGCAGCCAAGGGAGCGGGGGGAACACAGATACGCAGTATTTT. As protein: CASSQGSGGNTDTQYF.

CDR3: CASSYSRDGYTF. The CDR3, as DNA: TGTGCCAGCAGTTACTCCAGGGATGGCTACACCTTC. The rearrangement uses TRBV6-6 and TRBJ1-2; TRBD1 might be the D (5 bases). The CDR3 has 12 amino acids. The V and J ends lost 0 bases and 6 bases respectively, with 5 bases between them. Germline CDR1 and CDR2: MNHNY and SVGAGI (reference sequence).

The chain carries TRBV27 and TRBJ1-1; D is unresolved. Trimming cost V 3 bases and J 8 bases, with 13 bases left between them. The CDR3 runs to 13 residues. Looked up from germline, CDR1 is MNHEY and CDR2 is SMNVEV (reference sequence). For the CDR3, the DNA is TGTGCCAGCAGTTTTTCAGGTCCGCTGGAAGCTTTCTTT. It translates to CASSFSGPLEAFF.

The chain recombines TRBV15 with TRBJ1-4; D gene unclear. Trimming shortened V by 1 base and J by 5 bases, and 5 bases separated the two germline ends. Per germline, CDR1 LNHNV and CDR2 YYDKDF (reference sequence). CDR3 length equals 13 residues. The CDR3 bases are TGTGCCACCAGCAGAGTTCAGAATGAAAAACTGTTTTTT. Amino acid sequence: CATSRVQNEKLFF.

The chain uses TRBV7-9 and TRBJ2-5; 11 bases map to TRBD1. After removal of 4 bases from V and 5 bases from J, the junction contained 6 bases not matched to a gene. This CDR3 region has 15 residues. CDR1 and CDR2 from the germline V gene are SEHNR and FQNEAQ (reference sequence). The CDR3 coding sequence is TGTGCCAGCAGCTGGTCCCGGGACAGGGGGGAGACCCAGTACTTC. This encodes CASSWSRDRGETQYF.

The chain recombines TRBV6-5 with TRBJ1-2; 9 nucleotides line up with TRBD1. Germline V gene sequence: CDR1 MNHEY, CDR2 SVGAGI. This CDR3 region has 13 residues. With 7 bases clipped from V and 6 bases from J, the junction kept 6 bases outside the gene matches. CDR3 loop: CASKRTGENGYTF. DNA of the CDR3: TGTGCCAGCAAAAGGACAGGGGAGAATGGCTACACCTTC.

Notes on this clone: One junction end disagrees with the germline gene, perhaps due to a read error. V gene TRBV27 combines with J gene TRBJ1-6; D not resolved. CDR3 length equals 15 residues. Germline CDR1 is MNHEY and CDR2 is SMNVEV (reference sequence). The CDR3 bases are TGTGCCAGCAGTTTATCCCCCAGGTATACTTCACCCCTCCACTTT. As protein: CASSLSPRYTSPLHF.

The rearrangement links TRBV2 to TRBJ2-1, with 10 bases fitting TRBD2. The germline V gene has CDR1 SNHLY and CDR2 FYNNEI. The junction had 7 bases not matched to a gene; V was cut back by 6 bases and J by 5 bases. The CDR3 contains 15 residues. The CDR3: CASRLAGEFDNEQFF. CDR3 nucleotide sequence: TGTGCCAGCAGGCTAGCGGGAGAGTTTGACAATGAGCAGTTCTTC.

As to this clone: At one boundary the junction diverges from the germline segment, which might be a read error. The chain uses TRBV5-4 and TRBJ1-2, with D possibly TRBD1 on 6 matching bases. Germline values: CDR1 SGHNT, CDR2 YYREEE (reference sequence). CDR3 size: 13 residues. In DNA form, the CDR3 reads TGTGCCAGCAGCTTGGCCCGACAGGATGGCTACAACTTC. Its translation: CASSLARQDGYNF.

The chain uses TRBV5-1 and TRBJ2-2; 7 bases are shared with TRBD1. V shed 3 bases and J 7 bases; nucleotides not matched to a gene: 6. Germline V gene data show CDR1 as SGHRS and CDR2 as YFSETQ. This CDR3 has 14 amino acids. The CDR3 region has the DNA TGCGCCAGCAGCTGGAAGGGGGCTGGCGGGGAGCTGTTTTTT. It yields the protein CASSWKGAGGELFF.

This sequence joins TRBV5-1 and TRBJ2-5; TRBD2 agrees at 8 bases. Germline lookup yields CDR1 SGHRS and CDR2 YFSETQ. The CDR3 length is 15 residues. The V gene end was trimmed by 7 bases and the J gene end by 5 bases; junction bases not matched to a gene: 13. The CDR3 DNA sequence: TGCGCCAGCGGGCTAGCGGGCCTCATTAGGGAGACCCAGTACTTC. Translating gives CASGLAGLIRETQYF.

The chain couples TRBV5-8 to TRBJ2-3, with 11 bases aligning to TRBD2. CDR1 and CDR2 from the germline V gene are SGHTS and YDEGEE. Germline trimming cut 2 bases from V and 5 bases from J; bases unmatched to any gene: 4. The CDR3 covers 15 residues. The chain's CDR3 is CASSFTSGSGDTQYF. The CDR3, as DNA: TGTGCCAGCAGCTTCACTAGCGGGAGTGGAGATACGCAGTATTTT.

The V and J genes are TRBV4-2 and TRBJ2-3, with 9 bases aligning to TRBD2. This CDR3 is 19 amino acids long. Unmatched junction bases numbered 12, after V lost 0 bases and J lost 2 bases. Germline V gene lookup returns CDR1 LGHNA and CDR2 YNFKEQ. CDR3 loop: CASSQDHRVASGVTDTQYF. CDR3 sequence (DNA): TGTGCCAGCAGCCAAGACCACCGGGTGGCTAGCGGGGTCACAGATACGCAGTATTTT.

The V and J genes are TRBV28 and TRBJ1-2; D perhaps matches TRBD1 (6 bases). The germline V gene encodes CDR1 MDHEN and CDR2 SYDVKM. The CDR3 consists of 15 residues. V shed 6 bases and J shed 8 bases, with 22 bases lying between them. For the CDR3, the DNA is TGTGCCAGCAGCAAAACACAGGGAGGGTCTCAGGGCTACACCTTC. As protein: CASSKTQGGSQGYTF.

This CDR3 reads CASSQRTSKGPDEQYF. The CDR3 coding sequence is TGCGCCAGCAGCCAACGGACTAGCAAGGGTCCTGACGAGCAGTACTTC. This chain links TRBV4-1 with TRBJ2-7, with 8 bases aligning to TRBD2. Unmatched junction bases numbered 11, after V lost 2 bases and J lost 5 bases. Germline-derived CDR1 and CDR2 are MGHRA and YSYEKL. This CDR3 has 16 residues.

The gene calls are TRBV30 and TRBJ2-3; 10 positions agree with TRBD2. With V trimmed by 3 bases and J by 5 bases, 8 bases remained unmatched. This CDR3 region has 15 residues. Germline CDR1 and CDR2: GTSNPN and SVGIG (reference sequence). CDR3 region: CAWRGSGGAGDTQYF. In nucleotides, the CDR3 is TGTGCCTGGAGAGGCAGCGGGGGGGCGGGAGATACGCAGTATTTT.

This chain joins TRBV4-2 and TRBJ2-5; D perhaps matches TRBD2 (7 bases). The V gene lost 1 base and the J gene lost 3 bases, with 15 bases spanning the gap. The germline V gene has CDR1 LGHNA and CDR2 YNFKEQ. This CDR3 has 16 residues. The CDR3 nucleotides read TGTGCCAGCAGCCAAGGGGACGGGGGGCCTGAAGAGACCCAGTACTTC. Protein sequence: CASSQGDGGPEETQYF.

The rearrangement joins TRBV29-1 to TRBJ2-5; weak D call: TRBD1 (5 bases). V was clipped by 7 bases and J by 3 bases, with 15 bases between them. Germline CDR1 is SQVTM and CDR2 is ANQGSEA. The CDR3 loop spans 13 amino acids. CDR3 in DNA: TGCAGCGCCGGGCGGCAGGGAAAAGAGACCCAGTACTTC. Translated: CSAGRQGKETQYF.

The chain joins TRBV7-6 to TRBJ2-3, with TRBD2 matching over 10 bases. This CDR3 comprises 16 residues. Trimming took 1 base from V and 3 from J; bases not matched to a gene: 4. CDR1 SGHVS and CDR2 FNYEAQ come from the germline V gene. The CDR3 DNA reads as TGTGCCAGCAGCTTAGGAAGCGGGGGGGGGACAGATACGCAGTATTTT. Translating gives CASSLGSGGGTDTQYF.